The 9 T cell receptor beta chains reported below all come from one sample, sequenced in a study of blood T cell repertoires in COVID-19. TCRdb's table, derived via immunoSEQ multiplex PCR, lists solely in-frame clones and lacks some. The sample records 250,000 or so clones, more than 75% being singletons. Input material: PBMCs or T cells enriched from blood (not recorded which). Receptors originate from a woman in her forties or fifties who had been exposed to COVID-19.

The chain uses TRBV4-1 and TRBJ2-5; 8 bases are shared with TRBD1. CDR3 length equals 16 residues. Trimming at V came to 0 bases and at J to 2 bases, leaving 5 bases not matched to a gene. CDR1 is MGHRA and CDR2 is YSYEKL in the germline V gene. The chain's CDR3 is CASSQDIQGVQETQYF. The CDR3 region has the DNA TGCGCCAGCAGCCAAGATATACAGGGGGTTCAAGAGACCCAGTACTTC.

This chain connects TRBV5-1 to TRBJ2-3; 7 nucleotides align to TRBD2. Trimming cost V 0 bases and J 1 base; bases outside gene matches: 8. The CDR3 extends over 17 amino acids. Germline lookup yields CDR1 SGHRS and CDR2 YFSETQ. CDR3 nucleotide sequence: TGCGCCAGCAGCTTGGACACCCGCGGGAGTGGCACAGATACGCAGTATTTT. It specifies CASSLDTRGSGTDTQYF.

This chain connects TRBV4-1 to TRBJ2-7; 11 nucleotides align to TRBD2. Germline V lookup: CDR1 MGHRA, CDR2 YSYEKL. Trimming took 4 bases from V and 2 from J; bases not matched to a gene: 7. The CDR3 is 16 amino acids. CDR3 residues: CASSPLTSGGPYEQYF. CDR3 DNA sequence: TGCGCCAGCAGCCCCCTAACTAGCGGGGGACCCTACGAGCAGTACTTC.

V gene TRBV27 combines with J gene TRBJ1-6; TRBD1 agrees at 9 bases. J was trimmed by 9 bases and V by 2 bases; bases with no gene match: 2. This CDR3 is built from 14 residues. Germline V gene sequence: CDR1 MNHEY, CDR2 SMNVEV (reference sequence). CDR3 DNA: TGTGCCAGCAGTTTAAGGGACAGGGCTTCACCCCTCCACTTT. It specifies CASSLRDRASPLHF.

The V and J genes are TRBV6-4 and TRBJ1-2, with 7 bases aligning to TRBD1. The CDR3 runs 11 residues. In germline, CDR1 is MRHNA, CDR2 SNTAGT. V shed 10 bases, J shed 3 bases, and the junction held 2 bases outside the gene matches. CDR3 bases: TGTGCCACTGACAGGGACTATGGCTACACCTTC. Translating it yields CATDRDYGYTF.

CDR3 in amino acids: CASRSGFRVEAFF. Written as DNA, the CDR3 is TGTGCCAGCAGGTCAGGGTTCAGAGTTGAAGCTTTCTTT. The chain uses TRBV28 and TRBJ1-1; TRBD1 is a possible D gene (5 bases). CDR3 size: 13 residues. V lost 6 bases and J 7 bases, leaving 15 bases between the germline ends. Per germline, CDR1 MDHEN and CDR2 SYDVKM.

This clone was seen a single time. The genes are TRBV27 and TRBJ2-3, with TRBD2 matching 12 bases. This CDR3 contains 17 residues. CDR1 is MNHEY and CDR2 is SMNVEV in the germline V gene (reference sequence). The V segment lost 0 bases and the J segment 5 bases; nucleotides outside the gene matches: 6. CDR3 loop: CASSLSGLAGWGDTQYF. The CDR3 DNA is TGTGCCAGCAGTTTATCCGGACTAGCGGGATGGGGAGATACGCAGTATTTT.

V and J are TRBV10-1 and TRBJ1-1, with D unclear. The CDR3 loop spans 15 amino acids. Germline V CDR1 and CDR2: WNHNN, SYGVQD (reference sequence). Between the trimmed V and J ends, which lost 2 bases and 5 bases, there was a span of 15 bases. The CDR3 is CASSEGPRGRTEAFF. As DNA, the CDR3 is TGCGCCAGCAGTGAGGGCCCGCGGGGAAGGACTGAAGCTTTCTTT.

The genes are TRBV19 and TRBJ1-6; 8 bases agree with TRBD1. Trimming removed 5 bases from V and 10 bases from J; junction bases left unmatched: 13. Looked up from germline, CDR1 is LNHDA and CDR2 is SQIVND (reference sequence). CDR3 length: 16 residues. CDR3 amino acids: CASSPPSGQGSSPLHF. The CDR3 DNA is TGTGCCAGTAGTCCTCCTTCTGGACAGGGTTCCTCACCCCTCCACTTT.